This T cell receptor (beta chain) comes out of a study of OX40 agonist ivuxolimab in advanced cancers. Overall study results and limits: Circulating CD4+ and CD8+ T cells showed clonal expansion by week 6 at 0.1 to 3.0 mg/kg.

The V and J ends lost 5 bases and 7 bases, in that order; junction bases with no gene match: 9. The CDR3 sequence is 14 residues long. The germline CDR1 and CDR2 sequences are SGHRS and YFSETQ. TCRdb keeps only in-frame clones here, not all; method: immunoSEQ multiplex PCR. The data show about 96,000 clones, 80% to 95% seen once. In regard to this clone: The antigen is unknown.

Autoimmune disease history or systemic immunosuppression excluded patients. The chain employs TRBV5-1 and TRBJ2-7; 10 bases line up with TRBD2. The specimen was CD4+ or CD8+ T cells sorted from blood, collected in a trial of the OX40 agonist ivuxolimab. The sequence came from an adult with an advanced solid tumor such as melanoma, head and neck, liver or kidney cancer. The CDR3 spells CASSVAGGVGEQYF. The CDR3 DNA is TGCGCCAGCAGTGTAGCGGGAGGAGTGGGGGAGCAGTACTTC.